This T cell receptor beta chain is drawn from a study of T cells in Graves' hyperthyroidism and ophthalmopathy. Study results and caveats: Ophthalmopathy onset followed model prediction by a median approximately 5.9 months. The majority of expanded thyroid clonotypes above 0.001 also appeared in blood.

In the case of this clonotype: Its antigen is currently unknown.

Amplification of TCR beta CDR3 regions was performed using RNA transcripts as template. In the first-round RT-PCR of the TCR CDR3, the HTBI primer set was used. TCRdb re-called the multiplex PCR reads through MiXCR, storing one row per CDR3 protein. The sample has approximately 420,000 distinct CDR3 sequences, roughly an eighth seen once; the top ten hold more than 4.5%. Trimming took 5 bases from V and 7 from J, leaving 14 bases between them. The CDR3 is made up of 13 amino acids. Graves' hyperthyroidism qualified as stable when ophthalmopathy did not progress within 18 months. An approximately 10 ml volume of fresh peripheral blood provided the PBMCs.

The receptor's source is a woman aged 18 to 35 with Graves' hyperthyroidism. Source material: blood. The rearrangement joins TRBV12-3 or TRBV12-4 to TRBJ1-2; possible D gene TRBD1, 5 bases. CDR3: CASSQLAGGGYTF. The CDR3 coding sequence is TGTGCCAGCAGTCAACTAGCCGGGGGTGGCTACACCTTC.